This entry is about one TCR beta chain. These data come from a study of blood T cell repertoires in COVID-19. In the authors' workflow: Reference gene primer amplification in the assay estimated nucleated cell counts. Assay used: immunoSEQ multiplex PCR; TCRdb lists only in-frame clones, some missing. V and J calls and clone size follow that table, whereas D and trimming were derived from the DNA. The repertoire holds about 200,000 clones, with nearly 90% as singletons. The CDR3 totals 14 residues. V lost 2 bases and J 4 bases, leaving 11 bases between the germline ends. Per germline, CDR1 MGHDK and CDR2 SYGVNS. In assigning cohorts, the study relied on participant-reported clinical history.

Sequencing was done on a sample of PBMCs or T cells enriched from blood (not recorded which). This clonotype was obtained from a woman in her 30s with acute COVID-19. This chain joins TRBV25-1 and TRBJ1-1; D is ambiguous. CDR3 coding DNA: TGTGCCAGCAGTGAAAGCGTTATCTCCACTGAAGCTTTCTTT. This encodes CASSESVISTEAFF.